One and the same sample provided the 5 T cell receptor beta chains below, sequenced in a study of CD8+ T cells in alopecia areata. cDNA reverse transcribed from extracted RNA served as the sequencing template. Repertoires were generated with immunoSEQ multiplex PCR, while TCRdb's copy carries only in-frame clones and drops some. This repertoire shows approximately 300,000 clones, 58% found once; its top ten account for less than 2%. Treatment reported: oral pan-JAK inhibitor, 5-10 mg twice daily. The sample was CD4+ T cells sorted from blood, taken at week 24, from a patient treated with tofacitinib. These receptors were obtained from a human donor with alopecia areata.

The chain uses TRBV5-1 and TRBJ2-7; D not certain. The germline V gene encodes CDR1 SGHRS and CDR2 YFSETQ. The CDR3 loop spans 13 amino acids. V lost 1 base, J lost 4 bases, and 9 bases lay in between. The CDR3 loop reads CASSLTDRYEQYF. As DNA, the CDR3 is TGCGCCAGCAGCTTGACAGATCGGTACGAGCAGTACTTC.

The rearrangement links TRBV2 to TRBJ1-5; the D gene is possibly TRBD1 (6 bases). The germline V and J ends were trimmed by 1 base and 1 base, with 11 bases remaining between them. The CDR3 contains 16 residues. Germline CDR1 SNHLY, CDR2 FYNNEI. The CDR3 DNA follows: TGTGCCAGCAGTGAAGGCAGGGGTAGGAGCAATCAGCCCCAGCATTTT. It specifies CASSEGRGRSNQPQHF.

The genes are TRBV20-1 and TRBJ2-3; D is unclear. The germline V and J ends were trimmed by 3 bases and 3 bases, with 4 bases remaining between them. The CDR3 covers 11 residues. CDR1 is DFQATT and CDR2 is SNEGSKA in the germline V gene (reference sequence). Written as DNA, the CDR3 is TGCAGTGCTAGCGGAACAGATACGCAGTATTTT. Translated, it gives CSASGTDTQYF.

The rearrangement uses TRBV15 and TRBJ1-2; TRBD1 agrees at 7 bases. The ends lost 0 bases at V and 4 bases at J; junction bases unmatched: 5. Germline CDR1 is LNHNV and CDR2 is YYDKDF (reference sequence). The CDR3 length is 15 residues. CDR3 residues: CATSRDSAGGYGYTF. Written as DNA, the CDR3 is TGTGCCACCAGCAGAGATTCCGCAGGGGGCTATGGCTACACCTTC.

This chain joins TRBV11-2 and TRBJ2-7; 10 nucleotides agree with TRBD2. Losses at the gene ends were 5 bases for V and 4 bases for J; bases not matched to a gene: 11. The CDR3 is 16 residues long. Germline V gene lookup returns CDR1 SGHAT and CDR2 FQNNGV. The CDR3 loop reads CASSPRPSSGGYEQYF. CDR3 DNA: TGTGCCAGCAGCCCGAGGCCGTCTAGCGGGGGATACGAGCAGTACTTC.